The 20 T cell receptor beta chains presented below share a single source sample, sequenced in a study of shared clonotypes between healthy human individuals. Assay: immunoSEQ multiplex PCR; the TCRdb copy retains only in-frame clones and omits some. This table has hundreds of thousands of clones, around 96% appearing once. CD8 cells classed as naive were CD45RO-negative and positively selected for CCR7, excluding terminally differentiated effector memory CD45RA+ cells. Sequenced input: naive CD8+ T cells sorted from blood. These receptor sequences come from a woman aged 25 to 45 in good health.

This clone is a singleton in its sample. The chain joins TRBV4-1 to TRBJ2-1; D uncertain. The CDR3 extends over 15 amino acids. The V and J ends lost 4 bases and 3 bases respectively, with 13 bases between them. Germline V CDR1 and CDR2: MGHRA, YSYEKL. This chain's CDR3 is CASSPENKDYNEQFF. The CDR3, as DNA: TGCGCCAGCAGCCCGGAGAACAAAGACTACAATGAGCAGTTCTTC.

The V call is TRBV5-5, the J call TRBJ1-5; D remains ambiguous. V lost 2 bases and J 3 bases, leaving 6 bases between the germline ends. The CDR3 runs 13 residues. CDR1 is SGHKS and CDR2 is YYEKEE in the germline V gene (reference sequence). CDR3 residues: CASSFFDNQPQHF. The CDR3 coding sequence is TGTGCCAGCAGCTTTTTTGACAATCAGCCCCAGCATTTT.

The chain joins TRBV7-3 to TRBJ2-7; TRBD1 aligns across 9 bases. The CDR3 totals 14 residues. The germline CDR1 and CDR2 sequences are SGHTA and FQGTGA. V lost 7 bases and J lost 3; bases outside the gene matches: 7. The CDR3, as DNA: TGTGCCAGCAACCCTCCGGGACAGGGCTACGAGCAGTACTTC. Protein sequence: CASNPPGQGYEQYF. The full variable domain, in which reference TRBV7-3 and TRBJ2-7 provide the parts outside the CDR3, is GAGVSQTPSNKVTEKGKYVELRCDPISGHTALYWYRQSLGQGPEFLIYFQGTGAADDSGLPNDRFFAVRPEGSVSTLKIQRTERGDSAVYLCASNPPGQGYEQYFGPGTRLTVT.

J is TRBJ2-5 and V is TRBV13, with D perhaps TRBD1 (6 bases). CDR1 PRHDT and CDR2 FYEKMQ come from the germline V gene (reference sequence). The V end lost 7 bases, the J end lost 5 bases, and 17 bases lay between the germline ends. This CDR3 has 14 amino acids. CDR3 nucleotides: TGTGCCAGCACCACCAGAGGGGGTGAGGAGACCCAGTACTTC. It yields the protein CASTTRGGEETQYF.

The rearrangement joins TRBV9 to TRBJ2-2, with D perhaps TRBD2 (6 bases). Germline CDR1 is SGDLS and CDR2 is YYNGEE. Trimming took 0 bases from V and 0 from J, leaving 9 bases between them. This CDR3 contains 16 residues. The CDR3 reads CASSVEEGTNTGELFF. CDR3 in DNA: TGTGCCAGCAGCGTAGAGGAGGGAACGAACACCGGGGAGCTGTTTTTT.

This clone was seen once. The rearrangement uses TRBV9 and TRBJ1-5, with 12 bases matching TRBD1. The germline V gene encodes CDR1 SGDLS and CDR2 YYNGEE. CDR3 size: 16 residues. Trimming took 3 bases from V and 6 from J; bases not matched to a gene: 7. The CDR3 DNA is TGTGCCAGCAGCGAAGGGGACAGGGGGCAGGGTCAGCCCCAGCATTTT. This codes for CASSEGDRGQGQPQHF.

This chain links TRBV9 with TRBJ2-2; 10 bases line up with TRBD2. Germline CDR1 and CDR2: SGDLS and YYNGEE. J gave up 6 bases and V 0 bases, and 11 bases lay outside the gene matches. The CDR3 is 18 residues long. The CDR3 spells CASSVDTSSGRLPGELFF. The DNA of the CDR3 is TGTGCCAGCAGCGTAGACACTTCTAGCGGGAGACTCCCCGGGGAGCTGTTTTTT. Together with reference TRBV9 and TRBJ2-2, the CDR3 gives the full variable domain: DSGVTQTPKHLITATGQRVTLRCSPRSGDLSVYWYQQSLDQGLQFLIQYYNGEERAKGNILERFSAQQFPDLHSELNLSSLELGDSALYFCASSVDTSSGRLPGELFFGEGSRLTVL.

The CDR3 reads CASSAGQGIPGTEAFF. The CDR3 region has the DNA TGTGCCAGCAGCGCTGGACAGGGGATTCCTGGCACTGAAGCTTTCTTT. J is TRBJ1-1 and V is TRBV13, with 9 bases matching TRBD1. The CDR3 covers 16 residues. V lost 5 bases, J lost 4 bases, and 11 bases stayed unmatched. CDR1 PRHDT and CDR2 FYEKMQ come from the germline V gene (reference sequence).

The rearrangement uses TRBV5-6 and TRBJ2-3; D unresolved. CDR1 SGHDT and CDR2 YYEEEE come from the germline V gene. The V end was cut by 4 bases, the J end by 2 bases, with 17 bases between. CDR3 length: 16 amino acids. The CDR3: CASSRYESAYTDTQYF. The CDR3, as DNA: TGTGCCAGCAGCCGTTACGAGAGCGCTTACACAGATACGCAGTATTTT.

The J gene is TRBJ2-2, the V gene TRBV4-2, with 11 bases that match TRBD2. The germline gives CDR1 LGHNA, CDR2 YNFKEQ. The ends lost 0 bases at V and 2 bases at J; junction bases unmatched: 5. This CDR3 spans 18 amino acids. DNA of the CDR3: TGTGCCAGCAGCCAAGATCTGGGACTAGCGGTAAACACCGGGGAGCTGTTTTTT. Its protein is CASSQDLGLAVNTGELFF.

The rearrangement links TRBV6-6 to TRBJ2-3; 9 nucleotides align to TRBD1. This CDR3 is built from 14 residues. The germline CDR1 and CDR2 sequences are MNHNY and SVGAGI (reference sequence). Trimming took 7 bases from V and 6 from J; bases not matched to a gene: 8. The DNA of the CDR3 is TGTGCCAGCACCAGCCGGACAGGGGCGGATACGCAGTATTTT. Its translation: CASTSRTGADTQYF.

On this clone: Within the sample, other DNA sequences also encode this same CDR3. The chain couples TRBV19 to TRBJ2-7, with 8 nucleotides matching TRBD1. CDR3 length equals 13 residues. The germline V gene encodes CDR1 LNHDA and CDR2 SQIVND (reference sequence). V lost 9 bases and J lost 0; bases outside the gene matches: 4. The CDR3 loop reads CASRDRSSYEQYF. CDR3 DNA: TGTGCCAGCCGGGACAGGAGCTCCTACGAGCAGTACTTC.

Turning to this clone: The sample has other DNA sequences that encode this CDR3 too. This chain uses TRBV27 with TRBJ2-7; TRBD1 might be the D (5 bases). Per germline, CDR1 MNHEY and CDR2 SMNVEV (reference sequence). This CDR3 comprises 14 residues. Trimming cost V 2 bases and J 3 bases, with 11 bases left between them. The CDR3 coding sequence is TGTGCCAGCAGTTTAGCAGGTCAGGGCTACGAGCAGTACTTC. Protein sequence: CASSLAGQGYEQYF.

This chain links TRBV10-3 with TRBJ2-5; 11 nucleotides agree with TRBD2. J gave up 1 base and V 0 bases, and 10 bases lay outside the gene matches. CDR3 size: 19 residues. CDR1 and CDR2 (germline): ENHRY, SYGVKD. As DNA, the CDR3 is TGTGCCATCAGTGAGTCGGGTAGCGGGAGGGCCCTGAGCCAAGAGACCCAGTACTTC. It codes for CAISESGSGRALSQETQYF.

This sequence joins TRBV30 and TRBJ2-7; the D is unclear. The CDR3 covers 11 residues. Germline lookup yields CDR1 GTSNPN and CDR2 SVGIG (reference sequence). The V and J ends lost 4 bases and 7 bases respectively, with 11 bases between them. The CDR3 DNA reads as TGTGCCTGGACCAGGTCTAGGGAGCAGTACTTC. Translated, it gives CAWTRSREQYF. Complete variable domain (other parts from reference TRBV30 and TRBJ2-7): SQTIHQWPATLVQPVGSPLSLECTVEGTSNPNLYWYRQAAGRGLQLLFYSVGIGQISSEVPQNLSASRPQDRQFILSSKKLLLSDSGFYLCAWTRSREQYFGPGTRLTVT.

V is TRBV6-5 and J is TRBJ2-7, with D maybe TRBD1 (6 bases). V lost 2 bases and J 0 bases, leaving 8 bases between the germline ends. The CDR3 extends over 14 amino acids. CDR1 is MNHEY, CDR2 SVGAGI, per germline. The chain's CDR3 is CASSYGTYSYEQYF. CDR3 nucleotide sequence: TGTGCCAGCAGTTACGGGACATACTCCTACGAGCAGTACTTC.

V and J are TRBV28 and TRBJ2-1; D unclear. The CDR3 covers 15 residues. Per germline, CDR1 MDHEN and CDR2 SYDVKM. Trimming took off 2 bases at V and 2 bases at J, with 10 bases between the two ends. CDR3 in amino acids: CASSLVLSTYNEQFF. CDR3 DNA: TGTGCCAGCAGTTTAGTCTTATCTACCTACAATGAGCAGTTCTTC.

J is TRBJ2-7 and V is TRBV4-1; 8 bases align to TRBD1. The germline V gene has CDR1 MGHRA and CDR2 YSYEKL. This CDR3 spans 15 amino acids. The V segment lost 3 bases and the J segment 3 bases; nucleotides outside the gene matches: 7. CDR3 sequence: CASSQRTGTLYEQYF. In DNA, the CDR3 is TGCGCCAGCAGCCAGAGGACAGGGACCCTCTACGAGCAGTACTTC.

The V call is TRBV13, the J call TRBJ1-1, with D possibly matching TRBD1 (5 bases). This CDR3 spans 17 amino acids. Trimming left V 6 bases short and J 0 bases short, with 20 bases between. Germline CDR1 PRHDT, CDR2 FYEKMQ (reference sequence). The CDR3 DNA follows: TGTGCCAGCAGACCGACAGCCGGCCGATTCATGAACACTGAAGCTTTCTTT. Protein product: CASRPTAGRFMNTEAFF.

In the case of this clone: This sample includes further DNA sequences coding for the same CDR3. The V gene is TRBV27, the J gene TRBJ2-7; possible D gene TRBD2, 6 bases. Trimming stripped 4 bases from V and 3 bases from J, with 10 bases between. The CDR3 extends over 13 amino acids. Germline values: CDR1 MNHEY, CDR2 SMNVEV (reference sequence). CDR3 sequence: CASSWGVGYEQYF. As DNA, the CDR3 is TGTGCCAGCAGTTGGGGGGTGGGCTACGAGCAGTACTTC.